The source of this T cell receptor beta chain is a study of T cells in localized non-small cell lung cancer (dated by TCRdb to 2020 to 2021). Study-level background: The study examined T cell repertoires in a few hundred patients with early-stage NSCLC and compared tumors with uninvolved tumor-adjacent lungs. All 250 or so NSCLC patients in the cohort were treatment-naive and had localized lung tumors that were resected. NSCLC patients had a mean age of around 66 years, and 129 were male and more than 90 female.

Details on this clone: Its recognized antigen is unknown. Base qualities were left out, and no much larger clone turns up one base away.

At diagnosis, peripheral blood, uninvolved tumor-adjacent lung and tumor were collected and were preserved as a mix of fresh-frozen and FFPE material. For TCR repertoire profiling, blood samples were analyzed in the form of peripheral blood mononuclear cells. The V end loses 5 bases and the J end loses 6 bases, and a stretch of 7 bases separates them. CDR1 PRHDT and CDR2 FYEKMQ were looked up in the germline V gene (reference sequence). The cysteine opens and the phenylalanine closes a CDR3 of 11 amino acids. Here the CDR3 DNA is all that survives: 33 bases in frame from base 1. The immunoSEQ Assay was used to sequence TCR beta CDR3 regions from DNA. As for the original processing: To compute T cell density, TCR beta template counts were normalized to usable DNA, which was estimated by amplifying housekeeping genes. Richness was estimated with the preseqR package, extrapolating to 400,000 templates for PBMC samples and 120,000 templates for tissue samples. Clonality was defined by subtracting Pielou's evenness from one. To identify tissue-enriched TCRs, differential abundance testing was run on productive amino-acid clonotypes with a minimum total count of 5 and an alpha of 0.1. The Jaccard Index and the Morisita Overlap Index were used to measure how much the repertoires overlapped between compartments. GLIPH grouped TCR beta CDR3s together with public tetramer-defined viral CDR3s, and a viral motif had to include at least three viral sequences and show V-gene enrichment. TCRdb mirrors the immuneACCESS table, restricted to in-frame sequences. Some clones are absent from its copies; in checked studies, under half trace to an unresolved V gene, and the reason for the others is unknown. For V, J and clone size, that table is used; D and trimming come from the DNA. Across this sample there are tens of thousands of clones, with roughly 90% seen only once. Almost 2% of the sample rests with the top ten.

Results the study describes overall, beyond this receptor: Because of the exploratory design, TCR variables were selected using unadjusted p-values without false-discovery rate correction. Uninvolved tumor-adjacent lung showed the highest T cell clonality, higher than tumor, which suggests more focused antigenic responses in the uninvolved tumor-adjacent lung. Higher blood T cell density associated with longer overall survival, while higher adjacent-lung clonality associated with shorter survival. Because multi-region tumor sequencing was not performed, intratumor heterogeneity could not be ruled out. A median of around 57 of the top 100 tumor clones were detected in paired uninvolved adjacent lung, and around 30 of these tumor clones were also found among the top 100 clones of the paired uninvolved adjacent lung.

The clonotype originates from a woman aged 35-75 years with stage I lung adenocarcinoma. Source: peripheral blood, taken before any cancer treatment. The chain uses TRBV13 and TRBJ1-1, with the D gene not confidently named. In nucleotide form, the sequence is TGTGCCAGCAGCCAAACCCCTGAAGCTTTCTTT. Translation gives CASSQTPEAFF.